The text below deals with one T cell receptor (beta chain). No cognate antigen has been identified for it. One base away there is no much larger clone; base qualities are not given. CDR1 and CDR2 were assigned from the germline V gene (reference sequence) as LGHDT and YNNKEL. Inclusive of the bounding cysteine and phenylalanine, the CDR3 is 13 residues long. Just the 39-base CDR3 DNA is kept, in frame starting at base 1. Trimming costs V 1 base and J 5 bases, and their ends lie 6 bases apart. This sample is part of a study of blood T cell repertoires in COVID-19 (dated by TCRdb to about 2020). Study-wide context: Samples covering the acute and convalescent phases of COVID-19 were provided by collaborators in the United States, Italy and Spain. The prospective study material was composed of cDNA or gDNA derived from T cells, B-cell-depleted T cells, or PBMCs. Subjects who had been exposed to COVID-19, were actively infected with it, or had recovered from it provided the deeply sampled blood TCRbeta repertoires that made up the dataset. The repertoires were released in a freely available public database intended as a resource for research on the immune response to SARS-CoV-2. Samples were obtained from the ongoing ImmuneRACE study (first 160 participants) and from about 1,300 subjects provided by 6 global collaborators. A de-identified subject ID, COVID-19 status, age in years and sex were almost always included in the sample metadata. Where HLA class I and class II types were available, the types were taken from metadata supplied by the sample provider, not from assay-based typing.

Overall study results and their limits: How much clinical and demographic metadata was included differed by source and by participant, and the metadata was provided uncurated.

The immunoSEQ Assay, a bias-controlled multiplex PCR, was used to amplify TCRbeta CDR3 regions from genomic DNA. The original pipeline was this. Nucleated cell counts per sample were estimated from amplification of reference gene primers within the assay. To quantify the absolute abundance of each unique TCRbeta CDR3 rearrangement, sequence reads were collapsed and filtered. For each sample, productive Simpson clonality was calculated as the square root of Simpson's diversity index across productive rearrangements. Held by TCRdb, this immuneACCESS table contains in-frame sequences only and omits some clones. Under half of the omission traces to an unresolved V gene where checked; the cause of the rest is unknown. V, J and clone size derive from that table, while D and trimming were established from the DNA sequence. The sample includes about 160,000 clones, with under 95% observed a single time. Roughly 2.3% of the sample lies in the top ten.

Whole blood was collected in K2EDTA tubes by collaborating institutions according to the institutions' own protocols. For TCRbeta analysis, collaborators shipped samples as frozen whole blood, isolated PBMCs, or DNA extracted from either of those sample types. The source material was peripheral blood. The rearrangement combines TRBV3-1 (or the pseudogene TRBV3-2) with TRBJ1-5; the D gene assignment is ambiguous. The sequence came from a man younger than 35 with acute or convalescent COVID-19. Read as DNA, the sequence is TGTGCCAGCAGCCAAGGGAGGGATCAGCCCCAGCATTTT. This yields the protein CASSQGRDQPQHF.